What follows describes a single T cell receptor (beta chain). This sample stems from a study of blood T cells in healthy people across ages. This CDR3 is built from 19 residues. CDR1 is SGHTA and CDR2 is FQGNSA in the germline V gene. After removal of 4 bases from V and 0 bases from J, the junction contained 14 bases not matched to a gene. For the second PCR, which ran for 7 to 11 cycles, a sample-barcoded 5' primer and a J-beta primer mix were used. Each cDNA molecule was tagged by a template-switch adaptor that had 12 random nucleotides. TCRdb re-called the 5' RACE reads with MiXCR, one entry per CDR3 protein. The data hold 550,000 to 750,000 distinct CDR3 sequences, with about 21% observed a single time.

V gene TRBV7-2 combines with J gene TRBJ2-5, with 10 bases fitting TRBD2. What was sequenced was blood. This receptor was obtained from an older man in good health. CDR3 bases: TGTGCCAGCAGCTCCCATAAAACAACTAGCGGGGTTAACCAAGAGACCCAGTACTTC. Its translation is CASSSHKTTSGVNQETQYF.